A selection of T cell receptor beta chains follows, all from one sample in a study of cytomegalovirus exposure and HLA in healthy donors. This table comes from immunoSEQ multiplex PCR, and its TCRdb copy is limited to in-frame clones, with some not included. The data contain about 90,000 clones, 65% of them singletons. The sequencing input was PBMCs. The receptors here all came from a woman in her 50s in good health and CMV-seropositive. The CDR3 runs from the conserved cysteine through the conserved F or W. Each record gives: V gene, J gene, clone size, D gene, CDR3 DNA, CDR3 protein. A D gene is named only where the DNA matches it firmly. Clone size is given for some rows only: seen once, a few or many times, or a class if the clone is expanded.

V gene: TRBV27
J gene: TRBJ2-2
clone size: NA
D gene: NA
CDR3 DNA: TGTGCCAGCAGTTTAAAGAGGGCCGGGACCGGGGAGCTGTTTTTT
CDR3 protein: CASSLKRAGTGELFF

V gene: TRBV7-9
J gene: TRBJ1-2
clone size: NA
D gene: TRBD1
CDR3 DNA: TGTGCCAGCGGCCGGGACAGGGGGTTTAACTATGGCTACACCTTC
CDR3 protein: CASGRDRGFNYGYTF

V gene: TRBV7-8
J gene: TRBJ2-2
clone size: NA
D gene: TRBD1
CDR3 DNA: TGTGCCAGCAGCTTTACAGGGGAGTCTGGCGGGGAGCTGTTTTTT
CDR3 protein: CASSFTGESGGELFF

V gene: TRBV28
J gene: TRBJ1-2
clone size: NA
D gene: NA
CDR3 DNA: TGTGCCAGCAGTTACTATCCGGGTTTTAACTATGGCTACACCTTC
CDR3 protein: CASSYYPGFNYGYTF

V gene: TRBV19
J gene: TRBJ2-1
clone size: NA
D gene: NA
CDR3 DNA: TGTGCCAGTAATCCGGGGGCCTACAATGAGCAGTTCTTC
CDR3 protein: CASNPGAYNEQFF

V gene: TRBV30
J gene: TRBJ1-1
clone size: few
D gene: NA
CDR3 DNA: TGTGCCTGGAGCCCCGGGTGGAGACCTGAAGCTTTCTTT
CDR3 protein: CAWSPGWRPEAFF

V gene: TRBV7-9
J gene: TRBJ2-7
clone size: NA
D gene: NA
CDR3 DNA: TGTGCCAGCAGCCACACTAGGAACGAGCAGTACTTC
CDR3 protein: CASSHTRNEQYF

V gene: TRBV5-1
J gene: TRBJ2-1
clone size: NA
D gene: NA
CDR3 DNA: TGCGCCAGCAGCCTGCTTATCGGGGAAAATGAGCAGTTCTTC
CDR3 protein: CASSLLIGENEQFF

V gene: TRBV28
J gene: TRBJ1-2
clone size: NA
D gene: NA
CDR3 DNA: TGTGCCAGCAGTTCCCCGACAGCCTATGGCTACACCTTC
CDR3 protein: CASSSPTAYGYTF

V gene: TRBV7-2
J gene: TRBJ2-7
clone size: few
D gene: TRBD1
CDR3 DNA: TGTGCCAGCAGCACAAGGACAGGGGGAGAAGGGTACGAGCAGTACTTC
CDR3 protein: CASSTRTGGEGYEQYF

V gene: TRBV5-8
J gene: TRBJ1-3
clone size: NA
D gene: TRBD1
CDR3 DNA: TGTGCCAGCAGCTTATACAGGGGAGCCATCGCTGGAAACACCATATATTTT
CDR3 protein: CASSLYRGAIAGNTIYF

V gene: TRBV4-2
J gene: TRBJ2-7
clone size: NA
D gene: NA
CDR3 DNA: TGTGCCAGCAGCCAAGAGGGCAGGGGGGAATACGAGCAGTACTTC
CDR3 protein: CASSQEGRGEYEQYF

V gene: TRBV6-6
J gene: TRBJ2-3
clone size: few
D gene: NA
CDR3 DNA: TGTGCCAGCAGAGGGGAAAACACAGATACGCAGTATTTT
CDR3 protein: CASRGENTDTQYF

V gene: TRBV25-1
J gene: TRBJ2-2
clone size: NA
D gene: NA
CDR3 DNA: TGTGCCAGCAGTGAATTGGCCGACAGGACCGGGGAGCTGTTTTTT
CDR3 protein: CASSELADRTGELFF

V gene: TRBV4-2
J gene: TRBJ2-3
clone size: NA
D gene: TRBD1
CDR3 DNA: TGTGCCAGCAGCCGAAGGGGGACAGGGGGCGATACGCAGTATTTT
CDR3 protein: CASSRRGTGGDTQYF

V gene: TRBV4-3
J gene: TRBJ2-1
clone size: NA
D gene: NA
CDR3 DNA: TGCGCCAGCCGGCGGGGCGCGGGGAACTCCTACAATGAGCAGTTCTTC
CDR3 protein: CASRRGAGNSYNEQFF

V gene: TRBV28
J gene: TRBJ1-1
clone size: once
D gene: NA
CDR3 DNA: TGTGCCAGCAGCAGGTATGAAGCTTTCTTT
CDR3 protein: CASSRYEAFF

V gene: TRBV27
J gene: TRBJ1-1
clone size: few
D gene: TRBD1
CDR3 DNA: TGTGCCAGCAGTTCAAAGACAGGGATGGATGAAGCTTTCTTT
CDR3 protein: CASSSKTGMDEAFF

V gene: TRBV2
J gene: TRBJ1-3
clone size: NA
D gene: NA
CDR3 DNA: TGTGCCAGCAGTGTCGACAACGGAAACACCATATATTTT
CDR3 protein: CASSVDNGNTIYF

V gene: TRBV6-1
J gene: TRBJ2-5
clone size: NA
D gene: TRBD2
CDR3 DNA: TGTGCCAGCAGTGAGCCGGGACTAGCGTCGGAGACCCAGTACTTC
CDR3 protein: CASSEPGLASETQYF

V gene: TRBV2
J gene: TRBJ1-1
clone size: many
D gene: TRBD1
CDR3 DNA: TGTGCCAGCAGACGCACAGGGGGGACTGAAGCTTTCTTT
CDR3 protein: CASRRTGGTEAFF

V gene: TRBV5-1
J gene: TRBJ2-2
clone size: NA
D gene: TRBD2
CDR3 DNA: TGCGCCAGCAGCTTGGAGCGGGGGCCGGACACCGGGGAGCTGTTTTTT
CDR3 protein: CASSLERGPDTGELFF

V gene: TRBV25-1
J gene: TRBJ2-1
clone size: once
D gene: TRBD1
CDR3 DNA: TGTGCCAGCAGTGGCCGTACAGGGGGCCCCCGCTACAATGAGCAGTTCTTC
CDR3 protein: CASSGRTGGPRYNEQFF

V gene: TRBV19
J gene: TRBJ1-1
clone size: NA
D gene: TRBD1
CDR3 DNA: TGTGCCAGTAGCCAACAGGGGGCTGAAACTGAAGCTTTCTTT
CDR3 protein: CASSQQGAETEAFF

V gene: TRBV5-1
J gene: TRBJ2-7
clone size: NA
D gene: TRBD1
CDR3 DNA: TGCGCCAGCAGCACGGACGGGACAGAGCCTTCCTACGAGCAGTACTTC
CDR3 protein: CASSTDGTEPSYEQYF

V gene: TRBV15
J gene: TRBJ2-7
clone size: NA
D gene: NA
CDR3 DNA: TGTGCCACCAGCGACACACCGACCACCTACGAGCAGTACTTC
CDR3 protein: CATSDTPTTYEQYF

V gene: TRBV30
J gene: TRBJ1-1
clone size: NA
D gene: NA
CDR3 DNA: TGTGCCTGGAGTGTAGGCACAGCTAACACTGAAGCTTTCTTT
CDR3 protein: CAWSVGTANTEAFF

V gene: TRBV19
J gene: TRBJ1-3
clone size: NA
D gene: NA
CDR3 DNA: TGTGCCAGTGTCCCCAGGGCTGCCGGAAACACCATATATTTT
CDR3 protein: CASVPRAAGNTIYF

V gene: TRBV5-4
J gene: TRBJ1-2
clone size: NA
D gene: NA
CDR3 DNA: TGTGCCAGCAGCGAATTCAGGGACTATGGCTACACCTTC
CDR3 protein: CASSEFRDYGYTF

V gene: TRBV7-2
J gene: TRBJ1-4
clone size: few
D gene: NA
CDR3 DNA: TGTGCCAGCAGCAAGGGGGGGACCTATGAAAAACTGTTTTTT
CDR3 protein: CASSKGGTYEKLFF

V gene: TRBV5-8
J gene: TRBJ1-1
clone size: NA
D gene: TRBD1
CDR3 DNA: TGTGCCAGCAGAGTAGGGACAGGGGGGACTGAAGCTTTCTTT
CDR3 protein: CASRVGTGGTEAFF

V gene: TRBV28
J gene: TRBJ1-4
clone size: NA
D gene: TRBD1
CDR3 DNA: TGTGCCAGCAGTTCGGACAGGCGCTTTGAAAAACTGTTTTTT
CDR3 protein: CASSSDRRFEKLFF

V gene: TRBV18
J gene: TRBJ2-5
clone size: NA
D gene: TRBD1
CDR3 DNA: TGTGCCAGCTCACCCTTACAGGGGGAAGAGACCCAGTACTTC
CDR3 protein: CASSPLQGEETQYF

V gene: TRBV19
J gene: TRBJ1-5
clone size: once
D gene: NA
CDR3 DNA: TGTGCCAGTAGTATCCAGGACTTTCAGCCCCAGCATTTT
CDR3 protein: CASSIQDFQPQHF

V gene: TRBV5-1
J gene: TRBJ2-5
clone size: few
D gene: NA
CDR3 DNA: TGCGCCAGCAGCTTGGTAGGCGGGGTATGGGAGACCCAGTACTTC
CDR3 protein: CASSLVGGVWETQYF

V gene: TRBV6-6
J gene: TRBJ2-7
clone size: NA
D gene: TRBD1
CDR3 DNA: TGTGCCAGCAGCACCGGGACAGCGCTCTACGAGCAGTACTTC
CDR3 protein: CASSTGTALYEQYF

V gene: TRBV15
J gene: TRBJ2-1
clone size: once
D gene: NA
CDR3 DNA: TGTGCCACCAGCAGCCCCATCAATGAGCAGTTCTTC
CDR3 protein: CATSSPINEQFF

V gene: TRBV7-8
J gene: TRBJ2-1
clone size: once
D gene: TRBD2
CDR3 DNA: TGTGCCAGCAGCCTCGGGACTAGCGGGAACAATGAGCAGTTCTTC
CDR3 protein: CASSLGTSGNNEQFF

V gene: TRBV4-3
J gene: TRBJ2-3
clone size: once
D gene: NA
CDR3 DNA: TGCGCCAGCAGCAAAGGGTGGGACACAAGCACAGATACGCAGTATTTT
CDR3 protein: CASSKGWDTSTDTQYF

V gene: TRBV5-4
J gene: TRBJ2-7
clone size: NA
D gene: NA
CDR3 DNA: TGTGCCAGCAGCTTAGGGACTGGTACCTACGAGCAGTACTTC
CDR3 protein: CASSLGTGTYEQYF

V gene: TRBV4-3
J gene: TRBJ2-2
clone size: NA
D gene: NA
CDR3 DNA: TGCGCCAGCAGCCAAGAAGGTGCGGAACATAACACCGGGGAGCTGTTTTTT
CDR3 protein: CASSQEGAEHNTGELFF

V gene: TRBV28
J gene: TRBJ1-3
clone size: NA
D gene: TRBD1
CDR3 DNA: TGTGCCAGCAGTTTGCCCGACAGGGGACCGAACACCATATATTTT
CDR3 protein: CASSLPDRGPNTIYF

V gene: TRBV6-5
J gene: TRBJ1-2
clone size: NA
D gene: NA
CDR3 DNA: TGTGCCAGCAGTTATCACAGAACTGATGGCTACACCTTC
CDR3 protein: CASSYHRTDGYTF

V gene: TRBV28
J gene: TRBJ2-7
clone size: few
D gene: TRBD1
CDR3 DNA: TGTGCCAGCTCTCCGGGACAGAGACGTGAGCAGTACTTC
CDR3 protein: CASSPGQRREQYF

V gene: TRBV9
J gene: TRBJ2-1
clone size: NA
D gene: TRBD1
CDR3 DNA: TGTGCCAGCAGCGAAAGGACAGGGTTTAATGAGCAGTTCTTC
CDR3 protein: CASSERTGFNEQFF

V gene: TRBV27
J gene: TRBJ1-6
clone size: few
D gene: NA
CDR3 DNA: TGTGCCAGCAGTTTACGGCAGGGTAGCTCACCCCTCCACTTT
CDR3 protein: CASSLRQGSSPLHF

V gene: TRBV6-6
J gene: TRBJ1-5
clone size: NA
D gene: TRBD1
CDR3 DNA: TGTGCCAGCAGTTTCGGACAGGGTAGCAATCAGCCCCAGCATTTT
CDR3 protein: CASSFGQGSNQPQHF